This section outlines one T cell receptor beta chain sequence together with its context. These data belong to a study of blood T cell repertoires in COVID-19. Germline assignment: CDR1 SGHNT and CDR2 YYREEE (reference sequence). CDR3 length: 16 amino acids. With V trimmed by 0 bases and J by 4 bases, 6 bases remained unmatched. This table comes from immunoSEQ multiplex PCR, and its TCRdb copy is limited to in-frame clones, with some not included. The sample records under 300,000 clones, 88% being singletons. Everyone who took part was about 18 to 90 years old, and they came from 24 US areas. The chain combines TRBV5-4 with TRBJ2-1, with TRBD2 matching over 8 bases. The sample taken for sequencing was PBMCs or T cells enriched from blood (not recorded which). The clonotype was recovered from a woman aged 60-75 years in a cohort exposed to, infected with or recovered from COVID-19 (not recorded which). Written as DNA, the CDR3 is TGTGCCAGCAGCTTGGTGACTAGCGTCGGATACAATGAGCAGTTCTTC. Protein sequence: CASSLVTSVGYNEQFF.